A selection of T cell receptor beta chains follows, all from one sample in a study of cytomegalovirus exposure and HLA in healthy donors. TCRdb keeps only in-frame clones here, not all; method: immunoSEQ multiplex PCR. The sample lists over 150,000 clones, about 75% seen once, with 2.5% to 3% in the top ten. What was sequenced was PBMCs. These TCRs come from a woman between 45 and 60 years old in good health and CMV-seropositive. Each CDR3 is given with its conserved first and last residue. The order of the fields is J gene, V gene, clone size, D gene, CDR3 protein, CDR3 DNA. D genes are given only for firm matches. The size entry is marked missing in some rows and otherwise reads once, few, many or a size class.

TRBJ2-6,TRBV9,-,-,CASSVASSGANVLTF,TGTGCCAGCAGCGTAGCCTCCTCTGGGGCCAACGTCCTGACTTTC
TRBJ1-2,TRBV19,-,TRBD1,CASSIWTGGSDYGYTF,TGTGCCAGTAGTATTTGGACAGGGGGCTCGGATTATGGCTACACCTTC
TRBJ2-3,TRBV4-2,few,TRBD1,CASRQGDSLTDTQYF,TGTGCCAGCAGGCAGGGGGACAGCCTCACAGATACGCAGTATTTT
TRBJ1-1,TRBV6-5,few,-,CASSVRENTEAFF,TGTGCCAGCAGTGTAAGAGAGAACACTGAAGCTTTCTTT
TRBJ2-1,TRBV6-6,few,TRBD1,CASSRTGVAPCGQFF,TGTGCCAGCAGTCGTACAGGGGTGGCCCCCTGTGGGCAGTTCTTC
TRBJ2-1,TRBV7-2,-,TRBD2,CASSGTLAGGRYNEQFF,TGTGCCAGCAGCGGAACACTAGCGGGGGGCCGGTACAATGAGCAGTTCTTC
TRBJ1-2,TRBV4-1,-,-,CASSQDVRGGMGYTF,TGCGCCAGCAGCCAAGATGTTCGGGGGGGCATGGGCTACACCTTC
TRBJ1-6,TRBV7-9,-,TRBD1,CASSQGQLFSPLHF,TGTGCCAGCAGTCAGGGACAGCTCTTTTCACCCCTCCACTTT
TRBJ2-7,TRBV9,few,TRBD1,CASSDQTGGSYEQYF,TGTGCCAGCAGCGATCAGACAGGGGGCTCCTACGAGCAGTACTTC
TRBJ1-5,TRBV5-1,-,-,CASSVAGEGQPQHF,TGCGCCAGCAGCGTGGCAGGGGAGGGCCAGCCCCAGCATTTT
TRBJ1-2,TRBV7-9,-,-,CASSLNIGYTF,TGTGCCAGCAGCTTAAACATAGGCTACACCTTC
TRBJ2-1,TRBV6-5,-,-,CASSSQNAGTFDEQFF,TGTGCCAGCAGTTCCCAAAATGCCGGGACTTTCGATGAGCAGTTCTTC
TRBJ2-1,TRBV6-1,-,TRBD2,CASSEKLAGYDEQFF,TGTGCCAGCAGTGAAAAGCTAGCGGGGTACGATGAGCAGTTCTTC
TRBJ2-5,TRBV2,-,TRBD1,CASSGRTGSETQYF,TGTGCCAGCAGTGGCCGGACAGGGTCAGAGACCCAGTACTTC
TRBJ2-7,TRBV6-5,few,-,CASSLTGYEQYF,TGTGCCAGCAGCTTAACAGGGTACGAGCAGTACTTC
TRBJ1-2,TRBV5-5,-,-,CASSLSGPGYTF,TGTGCCAGCAGCTTAAGCGGGCCCGGCTACACCTTC
TRBJ1-1,TRBV7-9,-,TRBD1,CSSSPVDRVLNTEAFF,TGTTCCAGCAGCCCCGTTGACAGGGTATTGAACACTGAAGCTTTCTTT
TRBJ2-2,TRBV18,-,-,CASSPGTTNTGELFF,TGTGCCAGCTCACCTGGGACAACGAACACCGGGGAGCTGTTTTTT
TRBJ2-3,TRBV7-9,-,TRBD1,CASLSDRGTDTQYF,TGTGCCAGCCTCAGTGACAGGGGAACAGATACGCAGTATTTT
TRBJ1-1,TRBV6-5,-,-,CASSAGLGNTEAFF,TGTGCCAGCAGCGCAGGACTGGGGAACACTGAAGCTTTCTTT
TRBJ1-6,TRBV5-4,-,-,CASSLDDGNSPLHF,TGTGCCAGCAGCTTGGACGACGGGAATTCACCCCTCCACTTT
TRBJ2-5,TRBV5-1,-,TRBD2,CASSFTLAAQETQYF,TGCGCCAGCAGCTTCACACTAGCGGCCCAAGAGACCCAGTACTTC
TRBJ2-7,TRBV19,-,-,CASSPTGWTYEQYF,TGTGCCAGTAGTCCCACAGGGTGGACCTACGAGCAGTACTTC
TRBJ2-3,TRBV30,-,TRBD1,CAWGPKYRGRADTQYF,TGTGCCTGGGGCCCCAAGTACAGGGGGCGCGCAGATACGCAGTATTTT
TRBJ1-1,TRBV5-4,few,TRBD1,CASSLGDRVVLAEAFF,TGTGCCAGCAGCTTGGGGGACAGGGTAGTTCTAGCTGAAGCTTTCTTT
TRBJ2-1,TRBV5-1,-,TRBD2,CASSTGWGGNNEQFF,TGCGCCAGCAGCACAGGTTGGGGGGGAAACAATGAGCAGTTCTTC
TRBJ2-5,TRBV20-1,-,-,CSVQAETQYF,TGCAGTGTCCAGGCGGAGACCCAGTACTTC
TRBJ2-4,TRBV18,-,-,CASSPFEAENIQYF,TGTGCCAGCTCACCTTTTGAGGCGGAAAACATTCAGTACTTC
TRBJ2-7,TRBV6-5,-,TRBD2,CASTLEAGVGEQYF,TGTGCCAGCACCCTGGAGGCGGGGGTTGGCGAGCAGTACTTC
TRBJ2-6,TRBV19,-,-,CASSMRSSGANVLTF,TGTGCCAGTAGTATGAGGAGCTCTGGGGCCAACGTCCTGACTTTC
TRBJ2-7,TRBV9,-,TRBD2,CASSKEAGPYEQYF,TGTGCCAGCAGCAAGGAAGCGGGGCCATACGAGCAGTACTTC
TRBJ2-1,TRBV7-9,once,-,CASSSLLPDNEQFF,TGTGCCAGCAGCTCACTACTGCCCGACAATGAGCAGTTCTTC
TRBJ1-2,TRBV29-1,-,-,CSVAEPRGGGLGYTF,TGCAGCGTCGCGGAACCGAGGGGGGGTGGTCTAGGCTACACCTTC
TRBJ1-4,TRBV2,-,-,CASSGAEEKLFF,TGTGCCAGCAGTGGGGCTGAGGAAAAACTGTTTTTT
TRBJ2-5,TRBV5-4,-,TRBD1,CASSFDRGETQYF,TGTGCCAGCAGTTTCGACAGGGGGGAGACCCAGTACTTC
TRBJ2-5,TRBV29-1,-,-,CSVASGAKETQYF,TGCAGCGTGGCGTCAGGGGCTAAAGAGACCCAGTACTTC
TRBJ1-2,TRBV11-2,-,TRBD1,CASSWDREVDGYTF,TGTGCCAGCAGCTGGGACAGGGAGGTCGATGGCTACACCTTC
TRBJ2-3,TRBV2,once,-,CASSEGVDTDTQYF,TGTGCCAGCAGCGAGGGGGTGGACACAGATACGCAGTATTTT
TRBJ2-1,TRBV29-1,-,-,CSFARFNEQFF,TGCAGTTTTGCCAGATTCAATGAGCAGTTCTTC
TRBJ2-1,TRBV14,-,-,CASSQVITSSYNEQFF,TGTGCCAGCAGCCAAGTTATCACTAGCTCCTACAATGAGCAGTTCTTC
TRBJ2-3,TRBV9,-,-,CASSGVGQLFTDTQYF,TGTGCCAGCAGCGGAGTTGGACAGCTGTTCACAGATACGCAGTATTTT
TRBJ2-5,TRBV6-5,-,TRBD1,CASKTGGETQYF,TGTGCCAGCAAAACAGGGGGCGAGACCCAGTACTTC
TRBJ1-4,TRBV15,-,-,CATSPPNEKLFF,TGTGCCACCAGCCCCCCAAATGAAAAACTGTTTTTT
TRBJ1-1,TRBV10-3,few,-,CAISTGTDTEAFF,TGTGCCATCAGTACAGGGACGGACACTGAAGCTTTCTTT
TRBJ1-2,TRBV27,-,TRBD1,CASSFTGDGYTF,TGTGCCAGCAGTTTTACAGGGGATGGCTACACCTTC
TRBJ1-5,TRBV6-1,-,-,CASSGTGGGKPQHF,TGTGCCAGCAGTGGTACAGGCGGGGGTAAGCCCCAGCATTTT
TRBJ1-3,TRBV18,few,TRBD1,CASSPPGGRGNTIYF,TGTGCCAGCTCACCCCCAGGGGGACGCGGAAACACCATATATTTT
TRBJ2-3,TRBV18,-,-,CASSPSTDTQYF,TGTGCCAGCTCACCCTCCACAGATACGCAGTATTTT
TRBJ2-1,TRBV11-2,once,TRBD2,CASSPLGTSLLGEQFF,TGTGCCAGCAGCCCACTCGGGACTAGCTTACTCGGTGAGCAGTTCTTC
TRBJ2-7,TRBV27,few,TRBD1,CASSLGQVRGHEQYF,TGTGCCAGCAGTCTCGGACAGGTTAGGGGCCACGAGCAGTACTTC
TRBJ2-7,TRBV5-1,-,TRBD1,CASSRGTGLDEQYF,TGCGCCAGCAGCCGAGGGACAGGGCTAGACGAGCAGTACTTC